These 9 T cell receptor beta chains came from one sample sequenced in a study of regulatory T cells in long-lasting Graves disease. The time point denotes: persistent/refractory GD, antithyroid drugs over 5 years with positive TRAb. Construction of the TCR library relied on RNA isolated from PBMCs. Building of the TCR beta libraries involved iRepertoire HTBI primers and Arm-PCR of CDR3 regions. TCRdb fed the multiplex PCR reads into MiXCR, producing one record per CDR3 protein. The sample carries 450,000 or so distinct CDR3 sequences, around 21% recorded once. The specimen comprised peripheral blood mononuclear cells (PBMCs), sampled when the disease was refractory, from a patient treated with antithyroid drugs. The receptors derive from a female donor with Graves disease.

This clonotype came up many times. J is TRBJ1-2 and V is TRBV28, with 10 bases identical to TRBD1. The CDR3 is 14 residues long. V shed 4 bases, J shed 5 bases, and the junction held 4 bases outside the gene matches. In germline, CDR1 is MDHEN, CDR2 SYDVKM. The CDR3 nucleotides read TGTGCCAGCAGTTCAGGGGGACAGGGGTATGGCTACACCTTC. Amino acid sequence: CASSSGGQGYGYTF.

The rearrangement joins TRBV28 to TRBJ2-7; TRBD2 is a possible D gene (5 bases). The CDR3 runs to 16 residues. From germline, CDR1 is MDHEN and CDR2 SYDVKM. V gave up 4 bases and J gave up 0 bases, with 16 bases separating them. CDR3: CASSYDLGLSSYEQYF. The CDR3 nucleotides are TGTGCCAGCAGTTACGATTTAGGACTGAGCTCCTACGAGCAGTACTTC.

In its sample, this clonotype was seen many times. The rearrangement links TRBV12-3 or TRBV12-4 to TRBJ1-1; 11 bases are shared with TRBD1. V shed 6 bases, J shed 4 bases, and the junction held 10 bases outside the gene matches. The CDR3 consists of 16 residues. The CDR3 sequence: CASSTRPGQGVTEAFF. CDR3 nucleotide sequence: TGTGCCAGCAGCACCCGCCCGGGACAGGGGGTCACTGAAGCTTTCTTT.

The chain recombines TRBV6-5 with TRBJ1-3, with D possibly being TRBD1 (5 bases). With 0 bases removed from V and 0 bases from J, the gap between germline ends came to 12 bases. From germline, CDR1 is MNHEY and CDR2 SVGAGI. The CDR3 loop spans 17 amino acids. The CDR3 DNA is TGTGCCAGCAGTTACTCGCGGGGCACCATCTCTGGAAACACCATATATTTT. Protein: CASSYSRGTISGNTIYF.

The chain uses TRBV4-1 and TRBJ1-3, with 8 bases matching TRBD1. This CDR3 has 14 amino acids. With 7 bases clipped from V and 7 bases from J, the junction kept 9 bases outside the gene matches. From germline, CDR1 is MGHRA and CDR2 YSYEKL. The CDR3 loop reads CASTWDRSSNTIYF. Written as DNA, the CDR3 is TGCGCCAGCACCTGGGACAGGTCTTCCAACACCATATATTTT.

This clonotype was detected ten times or more. The gene calls are TRBV12-3 or TRBV12-4 and TRBJ2-7, with 11 bases that match TRBD2. The CDR3 covers 17 residues. With V trimmed by 5 bases and J by 3 bases, 12 bases remained unmatched. CDR3 sequence (DNA): TGTGCCAGCAGTACATTAGCGGGAGGGCCGTCAAACTACGAGCAGTACTTC. This codes for CASSTLAGGPSNYEQYF.

This clonotype was counted at least ten times. V usage is TRBV6-1 and J usage is TRBJ1-1, with D possibly TRBD1 on 6 matching bases. V was shortened by 4 bases and J by 4 bases, with 10 bases between the two germline ends. This CDR3 region has 13 residues. CDR1 and CDR2 (germline): MNHNS, SASEGT. The CDR3, as DNA: TGTGCCAGCAGTGTAGGCAGGGGCACTGAAGCTTTCTTT. Encoded protein: CASSVGRGTEAFF.

This clonotype was counted between two and nine times. The chain joins TRBV30 to TRBJ1-2; unclear D gene. The CDR3 totals 13 residues. The germline V gene encodes CDR1 GTSNPN and CDR2 SVGIG (reference sequence). Trimming took off 0 bases at V and 3 bases at J, with 8 bases between the two ends. The CDR3 loop reads CAWSVRGDYGYTF. The CDR3 DNA reads TGTGCCTGGAGTGTACGCGGGGACTATGGCTACACCTTC. Looking up the rest from reference TRBV30 and TRBJ1-2 gives the full variable domain: SQTIHQWPATLVQPVGSPLSLECTVEGTSNPNLYWYRQAAGRGLQLLFYSVGIGQISSEVPQNLSASRPQDRQFILSSKKLLLSDSGFYLCAWSVRGDYGYTFGSGTRLTVV.

This clonotype was recorded many times. The V call is TRBV11-2, the J call TRBJ2-7, with 11 bases matching TRBD2. Trimming at V came to 1 base and at J to 6 bases, leaving 5 bases not matched to a gene. This CDR3 comprises 15 residues. The germline gives CDR1 SGHAT, CDR2 FQNNGV. CDR3 sequence reads: CASSLAGLAVSEQYF. The DNA for the CDR3 is TGTGCCAGCAGCTTAGCGGGACTAGCGGTCTCCGAGCAGTACTTC.